This is a list of T cell receptor beta chains from one sample in a study of blood T cell repertoires in COVID-19. The assay was immunoSEQ multiplex PCR, and TCRdb's table has in-frame clones only and misses some. This sample has 230,000 or so clones, with 88% found just once. Sequenced: PBMCs or T cells enriched from blood (not recorded which). These receptor sequences come from a woman in her forties with acute COVID-19. Both conserved end residues are part of each CDR3. D genes are given only for firm matches. Not all rows give a size; the values are once, few, many and, for expanded clones, a class.

d_call,j_call,v_call,clone_size,cdr3_aa,cdr3_nt
NA,TRBJ2-2,TRBV2,NA,CASSEDLWTGELFF,TGTGCCAGCAGTGAAGACTTGTGGACCGGGGAGCTGTTTTTT
NA,TRBJ1-3,TRBV19,once,CASRFQGPGNTIYF,TGTGCCAGCCGATTCCAGGGGCCAGGAAACACCATATATTTT
NA,TRBJ2-1,TRBV30,NA,CAWRLIGAGYNEQFF,TGTGCCTGGAGGCTCATCGGGGCGGGATATAATGAGCAGTTCTTC
NA,TRBJ1-4,TRBV5-1,once,CASSLNRVGGNEKLFF,TGCGCCAGCAGCCTTAACAGGGTTGGGGGAAATGAAAAACTGTTTTTT
NA,TRBJ2-7,TRBV7-2,NA,CASSLVRFGSEQYF,TGTGCCAGCAGCTTAGTTCGTTTTGGCAGCGAGCAGTACTTC
TRBD1,TRBJ1-2,TRBV30,NA,CAWSILTGGGGYTF,TGTGCCTGGAGTATCCTCACAGGGGGCGGTGGCTACACCTTC
NA,TRBJ2-1,TRBV10-2,NA,CASSEMRQGRRNEQFF,TGCGCCAGCAGTGAAATGAGGCAGGGGCGAAGGAATGAGCAGTTCTTC
NA,TRBJ1-3,TRBV10-3,NA,CAISRTEGPGNTIYF,TGTGCCATCAGTAGGACAGAAGGGCCTGGAAACACCATATATTTT
TRBD1,TRBJ1-2,TRBV6-2/TRBV6-3,NA,CASSRGQEGIYGYTF,TGTGCCAGCAGTCGAGGACAGGAGGGGATCTATGGCTACACCTTC
NA,TRBJ1-1,TRBV15,NA,CATSRDQGTEAFF,TGTGCCACCAGCAGAGATCAGGGTACTGAAGCTTTCTTT
NA,TRBJ2-2,TRBV30,NA,CAWSAQGTGELFF,TGTGCCTGGAGTGCCCAGGGTACCGGGGAGCTGTTTTTT
NA,TRBJ1-5,TRBV7-2,NA,CASSLVQNQPQHF,TGTGCCAGCAGCTTAGTCCAAAATCAGCCCCAGCATTTT
TRBD1,TRBJ1-1,TRBV6-5,NA,CASSRTGAEAFF,TGTGCCAGCAGTCGCACAGGGGCTGAAGCTTTCTTT
NA,TRBJ2-4,TRBV5-5,many,CASSFGAGVDIQYF,TGTGCCAGCAGCTTTGGGGCAGGGGTGGACATTCAGTACTTC
NA,TRBJ2-1,TRBV20-1,NA,CSASGGRRPMRNEQFF,TGCAGTGCTAGTGGGGGGCGCCGCCCAATGAGGAATGAGCAGTTCTTC
NA,TRBJ1-3,TRBV11-3,NA,CASSPRQSSGNTIYF,TGTGCCAGCAGCCCGCGACAGAGCTCTGGAAACACCATATATTTT